This T cell receptor (beta chain) emerged from a study of T cell responses to AZD1222 COVID-19 vaccine. Findings and caveats of the study: Repertoire collection took place solely once the T cell response had peaked. Regions 160-218 and 743-854 dominated among vaccine-associated CD4 TCRs spanning spike. The donor group comprised mostly white British people and more females; the analysis possibly underestimated clonal diversity.

Comments on this clone: As yet, its antigen is unknown.

Profiling relied on immunoSEQ multiplex PCR, and the TCRdb table lists in-frame clones only, not all of them. The sample has 150,000 or so clones; about 88% are singletons. CDR3 size: 15 residues. Germline V CDR1 and CDR2: MNHEY, SMNVEV (reference sequence). Trimming removed 3 bases from V and 8 bases from J, with 19 bases in between. This sample comprised peripheral blood, obtained on day 0 of AZD1222 vaccination. The source is an adult in good health. This rearrangement joins TRBV27 to TRBJ1-2; perhaps TRBD1 as D (5 bases). CDR3 sequence: CASSFTGGSLGGYTF. DNA for the CDR3: TGTGCCAGCAGTTTTACAGGAGGGTCGCTCGGGGGCTACACCTTC.